Following are 2 T cell receptor beta chains from one sample sequenced in a study of cytomegalovirus exposure and HLA in healthy donors. Produced via immunoSEQ multiplex PCR; TCRdb's table is partial and in-frame only. The table records tens of thousands of clones, around 96% of them present only once. Sequencing was performed on PBMCs. The receptors come from a young man in good health and CMV-seropositive.

V is TRBV25-1 and J is TRBJ1-1; D call uncertain. The CDR3 has 13 amino acids. The germline CDR1 and CDR2 sequences are MGHDK and SYGVNS. The V end was cut by 8 bases, the J end by 0 bases, with 10 bases between. DNA of the CDR3: TGTGCCAGCTCCCTCAGGATGAACACTGAAGCTTTCTTT. Its translation: CASSLRMNTEAFF.

This clone was seen once. V gene TRBV27 combines with J gene TRBJ1-4, with 9 nucleotides matching TRBD1. The germline CDR1 and CDR2 sequences are MNHEY and SMNVEV (reference sequence). The CDR3 sequence is 15 residues long. The V segment lost 5 bases and the J segment 6 bases; nucleotides outside the gene matches: 7. The CDR3 loop is CASSPWTGADEKLFF. For the CDR3, the DNA is TGTGCCAGCAGTCCATGGACAGGGGCGGATGAAAAACTGTTTTTT.